Below are 9 T cell receptor beta chains sequenced from a single sample in a study of T cells after yellow fever vaccination. TCRdb used MiXCR to reprocess the 5' RACE reads, holding one entry per CDR3 protein. The data show tens of thousands of distinct CDR3 sequences, almost 8% seen once. This specimen was CD8+ T cells sorted from PBMCs, taken on the day of the yellow fever booster vaccination. The receptor source for this set is a man aged 30 to 45 who received the YFV17D yellow fever vaccine.

The chain recombines TRBV29-1 with TRBJ1-1; D perhaps matches TRBD1 (6 bases). Germline loops: CDR1 SQVTM, CDR2 ANQGSEA. V lost 0 bases and J 3 bases, leaving 14 bases between the germline ends. The CDR3 is 15 residues long. CDR3 sequence (DNA): TGCAGCGTTGAAGATTTCGGAGGGGGAGACACTGAAGCTTTCTTT. Protein sequence: CSVEDFGGGDTEAFF. Complete variable domain (other parts from reference TRBV29-1 and TRBJ1-1): SAVISQKPSRDICQRGTSLTIQCQVDSQVTMMFWYRQQPGQSLTLIATANQGSEATYESGFVIDKFPISRPNLTFSTLTVSNMSPEDSSIYLCSVEDFGGGDTEAFFGQGTRLTVV.

This clonotype occurred many times. The genes are TRBV6-1 and TRBJ2-7, with a possible D match to TRBD1 (5 bases). Germline loops: CDR1 MNHNS, CDR2 SASEGT. The CDR3 has 14 amino acids. Trimming cost V 6 bases and J 3 bases, with 15 bases left between them. The DNA of the CDR3 is TGTGCCAGCAGCCCACGGACACAGCTCTACGAGCAGTACTTC. Translation: CASSPRTQLYEQYF.

A few counts support this clonotype. The chain recombines TRBV20-1 with TRBJ2-1, with 8 bases fitting TRBD2. The germline V gene has CDR1 DFQATT and CDR2 SNEGSKA (reference sequence). J was trimmed by 0 bases and V by 1 base; bases with no gene match: 2. The CDR3 covers 15 residues. The CDR3 reads CSARGLALSYNEQFF. Here the CDR3 DNA reads TGCAGTGCTAGAGGACTAGCGCTCTCCTACAATGAGCAGTTCTTC.

The chain is built from TRBV11-1 and TRBJ1-4, with D perhaps TRBD1 (6 bases). CDR3 length: 19 residues. Germline CDR1 SGHAT, CDR2 FQDESV (reference sequence). Trimming left V 4 bases short and J 3 bases short, with 24 bases between. The CDR3 region has the DNA TGTGCCAGCAGCTGGCGACCGGACAGTAGGATGCCGGCTAATGAAAAACTGTTTTTT. This sequence encodes CASSWRPDSRMPANEKLFF.

Only a few counts were recorded for this clonotype. The chain couples TRBV7-9 to TRBJ2-3; 12 nucleotides match TRBD2. The germline gives CDR1 SEHNR, CDR2 FQNEAQ (reference sequence). The V gene end was trimmed by 5 bases and the J gene end by 3 bases; junction bases not matched to a gene: 3. The CDR3 spans 15 residues. CDR3 protein: CASSPLAGGTDTQYF. CDR3 in DNA: TGTGCCAGCAGCCCCCTAGCGGGAGGGACAGATACGCAGTATTTT. Looking up the rest from reference TRBV7-9 and TRBJ2-3 gives the full variable domain: DTGVSQNPRHKITKRGQNVTFRCDPISEHNRLYWYRQTLGQGPEFLTYFQNEAQLEKSRLLSDRFSAERPKGSFSTLEIQRTEQGDSAMYLCASSPLAGGTDTQYFGPGTRLTVL.

This clonotype was detected only a few times. This rearrangement joins TRBV19 to TRBJ2-1; 7 bases line up with TRBD2. Germline V CDR1 and CDR2: LNHDA, SQIVND (reference sequence). J was trimmed by 9 bases and V by 1 base; bases with no gene match: 6. The CDR3 runs to 14 residues. The CDR3 DNA follows: TGTGCCAGTAGTATAGGCGGGAGTGGTCCTGAGCAGTTCTTC. Protein product: CASSIGGSGPEQFF.

This clonotype has ten or more counts. The V call is TRBV15, the J call TRBJ2-2, with TRBD1 as a possible D gene (6 bases). The CDR3 sequence is 13 residues long. Per germline, CDR1 LNHNV and CDR2 YYDKDF (reference sequence). Between the trimmed V and J ends, which lost 4 bases and 7 bases, there was a span of 10 bases. The CDR3 reads CATSIQGVGELFF. In nucleotides, the CDR3 is TGTGCCACCAGCATACAGGGTGTCGGGGAGCTGTTTTTT.

This clonotype was detected only a few times. J is TRBJ2-1 and V is TRBV30, with D perhaps matching TRBD2 (5 bases). V lost 4 bases and J lost 0, with 19 bases in between. Germline V lookup: CDR1 GTSNPN, CDR2 SVGIG (reference sequence). This CDR3 region has 17 residues. DNA of the CDR3: TGTGCCTGGAAGCTTGATCCCGTGGGAGTCTCCTACAATGAGCAGTTCTTC. Translation: CAWKLDPVGVSYNEQFF.

The rearrangement joins TRBV12-3 or TRBV12-4 to TRBJ2-5; 9 nucleotides match TRBD1. V gave up 6 bases and J gave up 4 bases; unmatched junction bases: 15. CDR3 length equals 17 residues. The CDR3 bases are TGTGCCAGCAGCTACCGGGACAGGGTTTTTGAGGGAGAGACCCAGTACTTC. The encoded protein is CASSYRDRVFEGETQYF.